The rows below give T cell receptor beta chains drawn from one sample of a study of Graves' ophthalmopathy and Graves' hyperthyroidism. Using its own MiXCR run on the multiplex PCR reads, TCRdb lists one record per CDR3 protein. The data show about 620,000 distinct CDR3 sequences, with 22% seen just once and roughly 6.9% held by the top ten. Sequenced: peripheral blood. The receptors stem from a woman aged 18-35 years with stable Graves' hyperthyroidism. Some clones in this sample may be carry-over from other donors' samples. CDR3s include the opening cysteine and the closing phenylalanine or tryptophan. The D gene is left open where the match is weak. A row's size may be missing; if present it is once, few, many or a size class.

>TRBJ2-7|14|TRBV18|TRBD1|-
TGTGCCAGCTCCCCCGACAGGGCCTCCTACGAGCAGTACTTC
CASSPDRASYEQYF
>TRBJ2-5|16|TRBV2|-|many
TGTGCCAGCAGTGAAAGGTGGGGCCCAGATCCAGAGACCCAGTACTTC
CASSERWGPDPETQYF
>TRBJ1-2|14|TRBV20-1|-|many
TGCAGTGCTAGAGCGACAGCTACTAACTATGGCTACACCTTC
CSARATATNYGYTF
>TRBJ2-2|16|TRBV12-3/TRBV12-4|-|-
TGTGCCAGCAGTTCTACAACAGGGTTGGTCACCGGGGAGCTGTTTTTT
CASSSTTGLVTGELFF
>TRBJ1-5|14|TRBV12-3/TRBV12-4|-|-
TGTGCCAGCAGTCCTACAGGGTTAGTTCAGCCCCAGCATTTT
CASSPTGLVQPQHF
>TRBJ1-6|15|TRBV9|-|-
TGTGCCAGCAGCGTAGGGCAGGCTGTGGGTTCACCCCTCCACTTT
CASSVGQAVGSPLHF
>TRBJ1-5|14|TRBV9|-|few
TGTGCCAGCAGCGTGGGCCCTACGAATCAGCCCCAGCATTTT
CASSVGPTNQPQHF
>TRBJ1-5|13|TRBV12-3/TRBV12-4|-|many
TGTGCCACCAGCCGACAGTCCAATCAGCCCCAGCATTTT
CATSRQSNQPQHF
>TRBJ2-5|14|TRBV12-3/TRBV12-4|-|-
TGTGCCAGCAGTCCCGCGGAGGGTCAGGGGACCCAGTACTTC
CASSPAEGQGTQYF
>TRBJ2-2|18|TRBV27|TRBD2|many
TGTGCCAGCAGTTCCCCACCGGGACTAGTCATTAGTCCCGGGGAGCTGTTTTTT
CASSSPPGLVISPGELFF
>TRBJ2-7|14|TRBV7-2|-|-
TGTGCCAGCAGCTTAGCTTTCGGGATTTACGAGCAGTACTTC
CASSLAFGIYEQYF
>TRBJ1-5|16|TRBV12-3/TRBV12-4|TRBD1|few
TGTGCCAGCAGTTTCGGGACAGGACTTAGCAATCAGCCCCAGCATTTT
CASSFGTGLSNQPQHF
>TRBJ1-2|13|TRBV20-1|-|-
TGCAGTGCTAGAGATCCCCTGGACTATGGCTACACCTTC
CSARDPLDYGYTF
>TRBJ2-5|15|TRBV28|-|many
TGTGCCACCAATCCCCGTATGGACGAACAAGAGACCCAGTACTTC
CATNPRMDEQETQYF
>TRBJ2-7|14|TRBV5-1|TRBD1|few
TGCGCCACTGCCAGGGGGACAGGGTCCTACGAGCAGTACTTC
CATARGTGSYEQYF
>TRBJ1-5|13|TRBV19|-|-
TGTGCCAGTAGTATGGATCCAAGGCAGCCCCAGCATTTT
CASSMDPRQPQHF
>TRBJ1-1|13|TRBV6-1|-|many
TGTGCCAGCAGTGAAACTTTAAGGACTGAAGCTTTCTTT
CASSETLRTEAFF
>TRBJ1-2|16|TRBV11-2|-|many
TGTGCCAGCAGCTTAGTTCGGCCAGGGTGGGATGTTGGCTACACCTTC
CASSLVRPGWDVGYTF
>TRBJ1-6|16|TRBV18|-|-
TGTGCCAGCTCGCTCGAGGGAGGGGACCATAATTCACACCTCCACTTT
CASSLEGGDHNSHLHF
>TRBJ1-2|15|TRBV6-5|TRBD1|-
TGTGCCAGCAGTTACTCTCAGGGGGCGGACTATGGCTACACCTTC
CASSYSQGADYGYTF
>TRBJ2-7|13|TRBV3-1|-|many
TGTGCCAGCAAAGGGACCACAAGAAACGAGCAGTACTTC
CASKGTTRNEQYF
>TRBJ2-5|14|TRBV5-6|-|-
TGTGCCAGCACCTCGCAGGGGCTTGGGGAGACCCAGTACTTC
CASTSQGLGETQYF
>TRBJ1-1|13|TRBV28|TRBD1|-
TGTGCCAGCAGCCTTGGACAGGGGGCATTAGCTTTCTTT
CASSLGQGALAFF
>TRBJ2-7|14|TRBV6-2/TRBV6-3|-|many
TGTGCCAGCCTACGGGAACGAAGCTCCTACGAGCAGTACTTC
CASLRERSSYEQYF
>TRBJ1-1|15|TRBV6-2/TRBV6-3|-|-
TGTGCCAGCAGTTACTCGTTGGGGATGAACACTGAAGCTTTCTTT
CASSYSLGMNTEAFF
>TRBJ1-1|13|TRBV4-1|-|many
TGCGCCAGCAGCCAAGAGAGGAGGACTGAAGCTTTCTTT
CASSQERRTEAFF
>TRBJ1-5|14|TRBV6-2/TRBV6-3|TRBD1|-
TGTGCCAGCACCCCCCGACAGGGGCTTCAGCCCCAGCATTTT
CASTPRQGLQPQHF
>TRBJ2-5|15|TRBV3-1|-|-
TGTGCCAGCAGCCGACCCGACACGATCCAAGATACCCAGTACTTC
CASSRPDTIQDTQYF
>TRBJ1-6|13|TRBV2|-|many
TGTGCCAGCAGTCCGAGGACGGCGACCCCCCTCCACTTT
CASSPRTATPLHF
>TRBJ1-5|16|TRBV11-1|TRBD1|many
TGTGCCAGCAGCTTAGTTGGAGGGGGCGGCAATCAGCCCCAGCATTTT
CASSLVGGGGNQPQHF
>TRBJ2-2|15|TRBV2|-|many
TGTGCCAGCAGTGAACTACGTGGAAACACCGGGGAGCTGTTTTTT
CASSELRGNTGELFF
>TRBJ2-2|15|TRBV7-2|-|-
TGTGCCAGCAGCCCCCCGGAGGGGCGCGCCGGGGAGCTGTTTTTT
CASSPPEGRAGELFF
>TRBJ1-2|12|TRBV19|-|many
TGTGCCAGTAATGACCTCTTCTATGGCTACACCTTC
CASNDLFYGYTF
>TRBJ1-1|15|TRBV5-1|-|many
TGCGCCAGCAGCGGAGGCCACCTATTGAACACTGAAGCTTTCTTT
CASSGGHLLNTEAFF
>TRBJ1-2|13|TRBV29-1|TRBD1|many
TGCAGCGTTGAATGGTCAGGGGGCTATGGCTACACCTTC
CSVEWSGGYGYTF
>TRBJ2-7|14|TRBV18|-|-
TGTGCCAGCTCACCACCGGTAAGGATCTACGAGCAGTACTTC
CASSPPVRIYEQYF
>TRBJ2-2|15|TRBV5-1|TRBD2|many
TGCGCCAGCAGCGGACTAGCGGGAGGCCCCGGGGAGCTGTTTTTT
CASSGLAGGPGELFF
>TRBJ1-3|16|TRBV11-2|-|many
TGTGCCAGCAGCTTAAATCCAGGGTACTCTGGAAACACCATATATTTT
CASSLNPGYSGNTIYF
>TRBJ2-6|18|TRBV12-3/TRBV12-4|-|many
TGTGCCAGCAGTTTCTCGGGAATGCGTTTCTCTGGGGCCAACGTCCTGACTTTC
CASSFSGMRFSGANVLTF
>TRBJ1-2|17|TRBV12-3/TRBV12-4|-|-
TGTGCCAGCAGTTCCCTAGGCCCCCGACGGATTCATCATGGCTACACCTTC
CASSSLGPRRIHHGYTF
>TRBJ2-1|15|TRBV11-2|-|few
TGTGCCAGCAGCTTCACTAGCCCCTCTTTTGATGAGCAGTTCTTC
CASSFTSPSFDEQFF
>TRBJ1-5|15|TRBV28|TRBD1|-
TGTGCCAGCAGAAACGACAGGGGATTCGATCAGCCCCAGCATTTT
CASRNDRGFDQPQHF
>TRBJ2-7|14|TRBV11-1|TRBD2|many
TGTGCCAGCAGCTTGGGCGGGGGATACTACGAGCAGTACTTC
CASSLGGGYYEQYF
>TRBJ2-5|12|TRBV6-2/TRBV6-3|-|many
TGTGCCAGCGGGCAGGGGCTAGAGACCCAGTACTTC
CASGQGLETQYF
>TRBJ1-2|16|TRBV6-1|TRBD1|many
TGTGCCAGCAGTGCAATGGGACAGGGAGGTAACTATGGCTACACCTTC
CASSAMGQGGNYGYTF
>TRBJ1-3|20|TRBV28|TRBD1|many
TGTGCCAGCAGTCAACCCCCCGGGACAGGGTCCTCTTACTCTGGAAACACCATATATTTT
CASSQPPGTGSSYSGNTIYF
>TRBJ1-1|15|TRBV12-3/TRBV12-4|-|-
TGTGCCAGCAGTTTAGTAGGGACACCGAACACTGAAGCTTTCTTT
CASSLVGTPNTEAFF
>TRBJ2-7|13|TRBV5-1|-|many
TGCGCCAGGGAGAGACTGACAACCTACGAGCAGTACTTC
CARERLTTYEQYF
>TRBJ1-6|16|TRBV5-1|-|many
TGCGCCAGCAGCTTGGAGGTGGTGACTCATAATTCACCCCTCCACTTT
CASSLEVVTHNSPLHF
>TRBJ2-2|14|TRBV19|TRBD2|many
TGTGCCAGTGATCTAGCGGGAGGGCCGGGGGAGCTGTTTTTT
CASDLAGGPGELFF
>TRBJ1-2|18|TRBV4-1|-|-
TGCGCCAGCAGCCAAGTAATTAGGGGAACGAGACTTAACTATGGCTACACCTTC
CASSQVIRGTRLNYGYTF
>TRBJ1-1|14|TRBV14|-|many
TGTGCCAGCAGCCAAGCAAGCCAAGGGACTGAAGCTTTCTTT
CASSQASQGTEAFF
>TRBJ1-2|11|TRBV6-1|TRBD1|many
TGTGCCAGCAGCCTCGGGACAGTCCAGGCCTTC
CASSLGTVQAF